Below, one T cell receptor beta chain is given with its context. Trimming removed 0 bases from V and 10 bases from J, with 12 bases in between. CDR3 size: 13 residues. CDR1 is SQVTM and CDR2 is ANQGSEA in the germline V gene. This record belongs to a study of T cell responses to AZD1222 COVID-19 vaccine. Repertoires were generated with immunoSEQ multiplex PCR, while TCRdb's copy carries only in-frame clones and drops some. The sample yields 85,000 to 110,000 clones, around nine tenths seen once. The receptor was isolated from an adult in good health. Sequences were derived from peripheral blood, sampled on day 0 of AZD1222 vaccination. The chain joins TRBV29-1 to TRBJ1-4; D ambiguous. The CDR3 DNA reads TGCAGCGTTGAAGATCGAGTGGGCAGAAAACTGTTTTTT. Protein product: CSVEDRVGRKLFF.